A selection of T cell receptor beta chains follows, all from one sample in a study of blood T cell repertoires in COVID-19. TCRdb's copy holds only in-frame clones and misses some; the assay was immunoSEQ multiplex PCR. The data hold just over 150,000 clones, with 70% to 85% observed a single time. Sequencing was carried out using peripheral blood. Receptor source: a woman aged 40 to 55 with COVID-19, enrolled during active disease. Each CDR3 is given with its conserved first and last residue. Each record gives: J gene, D gene, V gene, clone size, CDR3 DNA, CDR3 protein. The D gene is left open where the match is weak. Where a row states a size, it is once, few, many or the class of an expanded clone; other rows omit it.

J: TRBJ1-5; D: NA; V: TRBV30; size: NA; DNA: TGTGCCTGGAGTGTACAGCAGAATCAGCCCCAGCATTTT; CDR3: CAWSVQQNQPQHF
J: TRBJ2-1; D: TRBD2; V: TRBV3-1/TRBV3-2; size: NA; DNA: TGTGCCAGCAGCCAAGATAGGGTGTCGGGACTAGCACTCGATGAGCAGTTCTTC; CDR3: CASSQDRVSGLALDEQFF
J: TRBJ1-2; D: TRBD1; V: TRBV5-4; size: NA; DNA: TGTGCCAGCAGAAGTAGGGGGCGCTCCTATGGCTACACCTTC; CDR3: CASRSRGRSYGYTF
J: TRBJ1-3; D: TRBD1; V: TRBV19; size: few; DNA: TGTGCCAGCGAACAGGGGTCTGGAAACACCATATATTTT; CDR3: CASEQGSGNTIYF
J: TRBJ2-3; D: TRBD2; V: TRBV6-1; size: NA; DNA: TGTGCCAGCAGTGAGACTAGCGGCTACACAGATACGCAGTATTTT; CDR3: CASSETSGYTDTQYF
J: TRBJ1-6; D: NA; V: TRBV3-1/TRBV3-2; size: few; DNA: TGTGCCAGCAGCCAAGTGTTCAGAAATTCACCCCTCCACTTT; CDR3: CASSQVFRNSPLHF
J: TRBJ2-3; D: TRBD2; V: TRBV7-3; size: NA; DNA: TGTGCCAGCAGCTTTGGACTAGCGTTTAACACAGATACGCAGTATTTT; CDR3: CASSFGLAFNTDTQYF
J: TRBJ2-1; D: TRBD1; V: TRBV19; size: NA; DNA: TGTGCCAGTAGTATAGATCGACGGAGGACAGGGGGCCTAAGAGGAGAGCAGTTCTTC; CDR3: CASSIDRRRTGGLRGEQFF
J: TRBJ2-3; D: TRBD1; V: TRBV5-1; size: NA; DNA: TGCGCCAGCAGCTCTCGCACAGGGGGCACAGATACGCAGTATTTT; CDR3: CASSSRTGGTDTQYF
J: TRBJ2-3; D: TRBD1; V: TRBV10-3; size: NA; DNA: TGTGCCATCAGTCCGGGACAGGGCCCAGATACGCAGTATTTT; CDR3: CAISPGQGPDTQYF
J: TRBJ1-1; D: TRBD1; V: TRBV5-4; size: NA; DNA: TGTGCCAGCCGAGGACAGGGCGATACTGAAGCTTTCTTT; CDR3: CASRGQGDTEAFF
J: TRBJ2-5; D: NA; V: TRBV6-2/TRBV6-3; size: NA; DNA: TGTGCCAGCAGTTTACGGCGGAAGCAAGAGACCCAGTACTTC; CDR3: CASSLRRKQETQYF
J: TRBJ2-3; D: TRBD1; V: TRBV5-4; size: NA; DNA: TGTGCCAGCAGTCGTCAGGGGACAGGGGTTTCAGATACGCAGTATTTT; CDR3: CASSRQGTGVSDTQYF
J: TRBJ2-3; D: NA; V: TRBV12-5; size: NA; DNA: TGTGCTAGTGGCCCCGGGACACTATCTCGCACAGATACGCAGTATTTT; CDR3: CASGPGTLSRTDTQYF
J: TRBJ2-1; D: TRBD1; V: TRBV5-1; size: NA; DNA: TGCGCCAGCAGCTTGGTTCAGGGGGAAGGCAATGAGCAGTTCTTC; CDR3: CASSLVQGEGNEQFF
J: TRBJ2-6; D: TRBD1; V: TRBV25-1; size: NA; DNA: TGTGCCAGCAGCCCCGGTGAGGGGGCATCTCGGGCCAACGTCCTGACTTTC; CDR3: CASSPGEGASRANVLTF
J: TRBJ2-3; D: TRBD2; V: TRBV19; size: NA; DNA: TGTGCCAGTAGTATAGGGGCTAGCGGGAGTGATACGCAGTATTTT; CDR3: CASSIGASGSDTQYF
J: TRBJ2-3; D: TRBD2; V: TRBV6-6; size: NA; DNA: TGTGCCAGCAGGGGCCTGGCGGGGGGAACAGATACGCAGTATTTT; CDR3: CASRGLAGGTDTQYF
J: TRBJ1-6; D: NA; V: TRBV2; size: NA; DNA: TGTGCCAGCAATCCAGGGGTGGGTTGGTCACCCCTCCACTTT; CDR3: CASNPGVGWSPLHF
J: TRBJ2-2; D: NA; V: TRBV19; size: NA; DNA: TGTGCCAGTAGTATTGGTGGCCACACCGGGGAGCTGTTTTTT; CDR3: CASSIGGHTGELFF
J: TRBJ1-4; D: NA; V: TRBV12-3/TRBV12-4; size: NA; DNA: TGTGCCAGCAGTGGAGGGGCTGGGGAAAAACTGTTTTTT; CDR3: CASSGGAGEKLFF
J: TRBJ1-3; D: NA; V: TRBV6-5; size: NA; DNA: TGTGCCAGCAGTTACAGGGCAGGGTCCGGAAACACCATATATTTT; CDR3: CASSYRAGSGNTIYF
J: TRBJ1-2; D: TRBD1; V: TRBV12-3/TRBV12-4; size: NA; DNA: TGTGCCAGCAGTACAGGGGCTGGGACCGGCTACACCTTC; CDR3: CASSTGAGTGYTF
J: TRBJ1-2; D: NA; V: TRBV6-5; size: NA; DNA: TGTGCCAGCAGTTCGTACAGCTCTAACTATGGCTACACCTTC; CDR3: CASSSYSSNYGYTF
J: TRBJ2-1; D: TRBD2; V: TRBV7-9; size: NA; DNA: TGTGCCAGCAGACGACTAGCGGGCACCTCCTACAATGAGCAGTTCTTC; CDR3: CASRRLAGTSYNEQFF
J: TRBJ2-1; D: NA; V: TRBV2; size: NA; DNA: TGTGCCAGCAGTGAACGCCCGGACAATGAGCAGTTCTTC; CDR3: CASSERPDNEQFF
J: TRBJ2-7; D: TRBD1; V: TRBV7-2; size: NA; DNA: TGTGCCAGCGCCGAGGACAGGAGAGTAGGGGAGCAGTACTTC; CDR3: CASAEDRRVGEQYF
J: TRBJ2-1; D: NA; V: TRBV30; size: medium-sized; DNA: TGTGCCTGGAGTAGGGGCCCCCTGGACAATGAGCAGTTCTTC; CDR3: CAWSRGPLDNEQFF
J: TRBJ1-1; D: TRBD1; V: TRBV9; size: NA; DNA: TGTGCCAGCAGCGTAGATACAGGGGGCAACACTGAAGCTTTCTTT; CDR3: CASSVDTGGNTEAFF
J: TRBJ2-7; D: TRBD2; V: TRBV27; size: NA; DNA: TGTGCCAGCAGTTTAGCGGGAGGACTCTACGAGCAGTACTTC; CDR3: CASSLAGGLYEQYF
J: TRBJ2-5; D: NA; V: TRBV28; size: NA; DNA: TGTGCCAGCAGCCGCCCCGGGCAAGAGACCCAGTACTTC; CDR3: CASSRPGQETQYF
J: TRBJ2-2; D: NA; V: TRBV9; size: NA; DNA: TGTGCCAGCAGAAAAACAGGGAGCACCGGGGAGCTGTTTTTT; CDR3: CASRKTGSTGELFF
J: TRBJ2-1; D: TRBD2; V: TRBV3-1/TRBV3-2; size: NA; DNA: TGTGCCAGCAGCCCTAAGACTAGCGGGAGCATCAATGAGCAGTTCTTC; CDR3: CASSPKTSGSINEQFF
J: TRBJ2-5; D: TRBD2; V: TRBV18; size: NA; DNA: TGTGCCAGCTCACCACGAACGGGAGGGCCAGAGACCCAGTACTTC; CDR3: CASSPRTGGPETQYF
J: TRBJ2-2; D: NA; V: TRBV6-5; size: few; DNA: TGTGCCAGCAGTTACTCGAGAACCGGGGAGCTGTTTTTT; CDR3: CASSYSRTGELFF
J: TRBJ1-2; D: NA; V: TRBV5-5; size: NA; DNA: TGTGCCAGCAGCTTGGTAGCAACTAACTATGGCTACACCTTC; CDR3: CASSLVATNYGYTF
J: TRBJ2-7; D: TRBD1; V: TRBV14; size: NA; DNA: TGTGCCAGCAGCTTACAGGGGTACGAGCAGTACTTC; CDR3: CASSLQGYEQYF
J: TRBJ1-2; D: NA; V: TRBV5-6; size: NA; DNA: TGTGCCAGCAGCTTTCGCGGGGCTAGATCTGGGGGCTACACCTTC; CDR3: CASSFRGARSGGYTF
J: TRBJ1-1; D: TRBD1; V: TRBV28; size: NA; DNA: TGTGCCAGCAGTTTAAGAACAGGGGGACTGAACACTGAAGCTTTCTTT; CDR3: CASSLRTGGLNTEAFF
J: TRBJ1-1; D: NA; V: TRBV6-5; size: few; DNA: TGTGCCAGCCTACAGGCCTACACTGAAGCTTTCTTT; CDR3: CASLQAYTEAFF
J: TRBJ2-3; D: TRBD2; V: TRBV6-2/TRBV6-3; size: NA; DNA: TGTGCCAGCAGTTACGGGACTAGCGCCCGAGATACGCAGTATTTT; CDR3: CASSYGTSARDTQYF
J: TRBJ2-1; D: NA; V: TRBV9; size: once; DNA: TGTGCCAGCAGCGTAGAAGGGGGTGAGCAGTTCTTC; CDR3: CASSVEGGEQFF
J: TRBJ2-7; D: NA; V: TRBV5-1; size: NA; DNA: TGCGCCAGCAGCTTGGACGCGTTTTCCTACGAGCAGTACTTC; CDR3: CASSLDAFSYEQYF
J: TRBJ2-1; D: TRBD2; V: TRBV11-2; size: NA; DNA: TGTGCCAGCACGACGCGGGGGGGAATTCCCAATGAGCAGTTCTTC; CDR3: CASTTRGGIPNEQFF
J: TRBJ1-3; D: NA; V: TRBV12-3/TRBV12-4; size: NA; DNA: TGTGCCAGCAGCCGGACAGCCCTTGACACCATATATTTT; CDR3: CASSRTALDTIYF
J: TRBJ1-5; D: NA; V: TRBV6-5; size: NA; DNA: TGTGCCAGCGGTCAGAATAGCAATCAGCCCCAGCATTTT; CDR3: CASGQNSNQPQHF
J: TRBJ2-1; D: TRBD2; V: TRBV18; size: once; DNA: TGTGCCAGCTCCCTACTGGGGACTAGCGATTTCGATGAGCAGTTCTTC; CDR3: CASSLLGTSDFDEQFF
J: TRBJ2-1; D: TRBD2; V: TRBV13; size: few; DNA: TGTGCCAGCAGATACCGGCTAGCGGGAGGGAATGAGCAGTTCTTC; CDR3: CASRYRLAGGNEQFF
J: TRBJ2-7; D: TRBD1; V: TRBV27; size: NA; DNA: TGTGCCAGCAGCCGCCTCGACAGGGGGCTATACGAGCAGTACTTC; CDR3: CASSRLDRGLYEQYF
J: TRBJ1-5; D: TRBD1; V: TRBV30; size: NA; DNA: TGTGCCTGGAAGGGACAGGGGGCTGGTCAGCCCCAGCATTTT; CDR3: CAWKGQGAGQPQHF
J: TRBJ2-3; D: NA; V: TRBV12-3/TRBV12-4; size: NA; DNA: TGTGCCAGCAGTTTGCGGGATAGAGATACGCAGTATTTT; CDR3: CASSLRDRDTQYF
J: TRBJ2-3; D: NA; V: TRBV5-1; size: NA; DNA: TGCGCCAGCAGCCCGACAGAGAGTACAGATACGCAGTATTTT; CDR3: CASSPTESTDTQYF
J: TRBJ2-3; D: NA; V: TRBV5-6; size: NA; DNA: TGTGCCAGCAGTCCCCCCTTCGGCGGCGCAGATACGCAGTATTTT; CDR3: CASSPPFGGADTQYF
J: TRBJ1-5; D: TRBD1; V: TRBV29-1; size: NA; DNA: TGCAGCGTTTCCCCCTCCGGGACAGGGGGCAATCAGCCCCAGCATTTT; CDR3: CSVSPSGTGGNQPQHF
J: TRBJ2-3; D: NA; V: TRBV5-1; size: NA; DNA: TGCGCCAGCCAAATGGGGAGGAGCGCAGATACGCAGTATTTT; CDR3: CASQMGRSADTQYF
J: TRBJ1-4; D: TRBD1; V: TRBV5-8; size: NA; DNA: TGTGCCAGCAGCTCACCGGGACAGGGGGCGGGAAAACTGTTTTTT; CDR3: CASSSPGQGAGKLFF